This T cell receptor (beta chain) was recorded in a study of cytomegalovirus exposure and HLA in healthy donors. As concerns this clone: Its antigen is undetermined.

Regarding the study as a whole: Some V segments (TRBV6-2 and TRBV6-3 among them) were excluded as indistinguishable. Being productive about 87% or about 30% of the time was typical of most TCR beta V segments in an earlier analysis.

CDR1 is SGHDT, CDR2 YYEEEE, per germline. V lost 3 bases, J lost 0 bases, and 13 bases lay in between. The CDR3 spans 16 residues. PCR involved 60 Vbeta and 13 Jbeta primers. The repertoire was sequenced with immunoSEQ multiplex PCR; TCRdb's copy has only in-frame clones and lacks some. The sample carries over 70,000 clones, roughly 64% recorded once. Material: PBMCs. J is TRBJ1-5 and V is TRBV5-6, with D unclear. This sequence was found in a man aged 40-49 years in good health and CMV-seropositive. The CDR3 is CASSSLTRYSNQPQHF. CDR3 bases: TGTGCCAGCAGCTCCCTAACGAGGTATAGCAATCAGCCCCAGCATTTT.